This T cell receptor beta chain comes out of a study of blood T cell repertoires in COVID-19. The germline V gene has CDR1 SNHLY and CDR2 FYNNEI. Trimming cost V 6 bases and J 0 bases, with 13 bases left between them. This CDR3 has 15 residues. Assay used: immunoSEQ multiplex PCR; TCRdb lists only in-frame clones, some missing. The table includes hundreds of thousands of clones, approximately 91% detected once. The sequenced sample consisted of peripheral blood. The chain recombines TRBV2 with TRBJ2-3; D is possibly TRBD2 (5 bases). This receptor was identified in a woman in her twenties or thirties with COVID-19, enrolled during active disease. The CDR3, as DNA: TGTGCCAGCAGCAACTCCCTAGCTAGCACAGATACGCAGTATTTT. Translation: CASSNSLASTDTQYF.